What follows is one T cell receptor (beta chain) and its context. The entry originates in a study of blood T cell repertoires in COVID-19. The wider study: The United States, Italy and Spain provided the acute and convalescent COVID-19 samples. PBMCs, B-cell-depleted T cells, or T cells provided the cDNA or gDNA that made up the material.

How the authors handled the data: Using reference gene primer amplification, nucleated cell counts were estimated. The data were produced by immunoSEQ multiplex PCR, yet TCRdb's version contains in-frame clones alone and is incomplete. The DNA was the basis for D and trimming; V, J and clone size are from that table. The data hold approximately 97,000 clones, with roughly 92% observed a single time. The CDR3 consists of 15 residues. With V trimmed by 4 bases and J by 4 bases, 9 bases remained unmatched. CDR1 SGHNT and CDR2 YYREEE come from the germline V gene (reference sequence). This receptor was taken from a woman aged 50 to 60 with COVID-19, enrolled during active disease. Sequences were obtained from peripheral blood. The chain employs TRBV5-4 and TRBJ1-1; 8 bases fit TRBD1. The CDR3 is CASSVPGGVVTEAFF. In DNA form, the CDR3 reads TGTGCCAGCAGCGTTCCAGGGGGCGTAGTCACTGAAGCTTTCTTT.